This T cell receptor (beta chain) derives from a study of blood T cell repertoires in COVID-19. Sequenced by immunoSEQ multiplex PCR; TCRdb stores in-frame clones only, minus some. Here the sample spans roughly 250,000 clones, 83% being singletons. This clone was detected once. Trimming removed 0 bases from V and 7 bases from J, with 13 bases in between. The germline gives CDR1 SGDLS, CDR2 YYNGEE. The CDR3 runs to 14 residues. Sequenced material: peripheral blood. This chain joins TRBV9 and TRBJ2-5, with a weak D call TRBD1 (5 bases). The receptor was isolated from a human donor in a cohort sampled during active COVID-19. The CDR3: CASSVGPRGATQYF. In DNA form, the CDR3 reads TGTGCCAGCAGCGTAGGACCCCGTGGGGCGACCCAGTACTTC.